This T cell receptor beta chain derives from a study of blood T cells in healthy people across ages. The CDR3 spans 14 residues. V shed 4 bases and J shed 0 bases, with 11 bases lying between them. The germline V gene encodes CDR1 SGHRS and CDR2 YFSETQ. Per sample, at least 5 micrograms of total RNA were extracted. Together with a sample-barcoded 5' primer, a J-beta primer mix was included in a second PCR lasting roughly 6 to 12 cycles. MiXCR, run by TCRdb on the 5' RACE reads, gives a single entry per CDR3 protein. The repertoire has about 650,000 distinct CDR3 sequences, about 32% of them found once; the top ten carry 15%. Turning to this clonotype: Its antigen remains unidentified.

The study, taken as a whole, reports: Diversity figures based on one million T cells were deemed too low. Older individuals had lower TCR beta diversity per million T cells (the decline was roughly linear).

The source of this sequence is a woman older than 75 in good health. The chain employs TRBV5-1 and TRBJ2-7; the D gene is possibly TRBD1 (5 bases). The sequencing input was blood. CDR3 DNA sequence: TGCGCCAGCAGCGGGGCGCTCACCTCCTACGAGCAGTACTTC. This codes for CASSGALTSYEQYF.